These T cell receptor beta chains were read from a single sample in a study of blood T cell repertoires in COVID-19. This table comes from immunoSEQ multiplex PCR, and its TCRdb copy is limited to in-frame clones, with some not included. Of hundreds of thousands of clones listed, more than 75% are singletons. What was sequenced was peripheral blood. Source of these receptors: a woman aged 45 to 65 who had recovered from COVID-19. The CDR3 runs from the conserved cysteine through the conserved F or W. The D gene is left open where the match is weak. Clone sizes are given selectively: once, few, many, or a class where the clone is expanded.

CDR3 protein,CDR3 DNA,V gene,J gene,clone size,D gene,CDR3 length
CASSYQGFDEQYF,TGTGCCAGCAGTTACCAGGGGTTCGACGAGCAGTACTTC,TRBV7-9,TRBJ2-7,.,.,13
CASSAQGIPRTDTQYF,TGCGCCAGCAGCGCACAGGGAATCCCCCGCACAGATACGCAGTATTTT,TRBV5-1,TRBJ2-3,.,.,16
CASSNGGVPDPEAFF,TGTGCCAGCAGCAACGGGGGGGTACCGGATCCTGAAGCTTTCTTT,TRBV5-4,TRBJ1-1,.,.,15
CASSKNQGFPIQPQHF,TGTGCCAGCAGCAAAAATCAGGGTTTCCCTATTCAGCCCCAGCATTTT,TRBV21-1,TRBJ1-5,.,.,16
CASSPVIERNYGYTF,TGTGCCAGCTCACCAGTCATCGAGAGGAACTATGGCTACACCTTC,TRBV18,TRBJ1-2,once,.,15
CASRLRGLADRKEQYF,TGTGCCAGCAGACTTAGGGGGCTCGCGGACCGTAAAGAGCAGTACTTC,TRBV28,TRBJ2-7,.,TRBD1,16
CASSLASVDTQYF,TGTGCCAGCAGCTTAGCGTCCGTAGATACGCAGTATTTT,TRBV11-1,TRBJ2-3,.,.,13
CASSQPLGGIIAGELFF,TGTGCCAGCAGCCAACCCCTCGGCGGGATCATTGCCGGGGAGCTGTTTTTT,TRBV3-1/TRBV3-2,TRBJ2-2,few,.,17
CASSYRTSGDRTDTQYF,TGTGCCAGCAGCTATCGGACTAGCGGGGATCGCACAGATACGCAGTATTTT,TRBV13,TRBJ2-3,.,TRBD2,17
CASSQASRGNYGYTF,TGCGCCAGCAGCCAAGCTTCCAGGGGAAACTATGGCTACACCTTC,TRBV4-1,TRBJ1-2,.,.,15
CASSPQGVNEKLFF,TGTGCCAGCAGCCCCCAGGGGGTAAATGAAAAACTGTTTTTT,TRBV7-9,TRBJ1-4,few,TRBD1,14
CASMTGFNQPQHF,TGTGCCAGCATGACAGGGTTCAATCAGCCCCAGCATTTT,TRBV2,TRBJ1-5,.,TRBD1,13
CASSFLQTSGGLFADTQYF,TGCGCCAGCAGCTTCCTGCAGACTAGCGGGGGGCTGTTCGCAGATACGCAGTATTTT,TRBV5-1,TRBJ2-3,.,TRBD2,19
CASKPSQGSYNSPLHF,TGTGCCAGTAAGCCCTCACAGGGCTCCTATAATTCACCCCTCCACTTT,TRBV19,TRBJ1-6,.,.,16
CASSPLDREAFF,TGTGCCAGCTCACCACTAGACAGGGAAGCTTTCTTT,TRBV18,TRBJ1-1,.,.,12
CSVTTSGNGEQFF,TGCAGCGTAACGACTAGCGGGAACGGTGAGCAGTTCTTC,TRBV29-1,TRBJ2-1,.,TRBD2,13
CATQPPREGTEQFF,TGTGCCACCCAGCCACCCAGGGAGGGAACTGAGCAGTTCTTC,TRBV19,TRBJ2-1,.,TRBD2,14
CASSASGIGTDTQYF,TGTGCCAGCAGCGCCAGCGGCATCGGAACAGATACGCAGTATTTT,TRBV9,TRBJ2-3,.,.,15
CASSFTSTSGSEQFF,TGTGCCAGCAGTTTCACGTCTACTAGCGGAAGTGAGCAGTTCTTC,TRBV6-2/TRBV6-3,TRBJ2-1,.,TRBD2,15
CASSLRTSGQETQYF,TGTGCCAGCAGCTTAAGGACTAGCGGCCAAGAGACCCAGTACTTC,TRBV11-3,TRBJ2-5,.,TRBD2,15
CASSVGGVAETQYF,TGTGCCAGCAGCGTGGGGGGGGTCGCCGAGACCCAGTACTTC,TRBV9,TRBJ2-5,.,TRBD2,14
CASSERQVFFGYTF,TGTGCCAGCAGTGAAAGGCAGGTCTTTTTCGGCTACACCTTC,TRBV2,TRBJ1-2,once,.,14
CASSPQIWDRVYGYTF,TGCGCCAGCAGCCCACAAATCTGGGACAGGGTTTATGGCTACACCTTC,TRBV5-1,TRBJ1-2,.,TRBD1,16
CASSLALSGPTDTQYF,TGTGCCAGCAGCCTGGCCCTTAGCGGGCCCACAGATACGCAGTATTTT,TRBV7-2,TRBJ2-3,.,TRBD2,16
CASSQDPTGGNEKLFF,TGCGCCAGCAGCCAAGATCCGACAGGGGGAAATGAAAAACTGTTTTTT,TRBV4-3,TRBJ1-4,.,TRBD1,16